Following are 4 T cell receptor beta chains from one sample sequenced in a study of blood T cell repertoires in COVID-19. The data were produced by immunoSEQ multiplex PCR, yet TCRdb's version contains in-frame clones alone and is incomplete. The sample has approximately 150,000 clones; 88% are singletons. Source material: peripheral blood. Every receptor here comes from a man aged 50-60 years who had recovered from COVID-19.

The rearrangement joins TRBV14 to TRBJ2-1, with TRBD1 identical over 7 bases. Unmatched junction bases numbered 6, after V lost 8 bases and J lost 5 bases. The CDR3 consists of 13 residues. Germline V lookup: CDR1 SGHDN, CDR2 FVKESK. The CDR3 bases are TGTGCCAGCCAGCTACAGGGGAACAATGAGCAGTTCTTC. It specifies CASQLQGNNEQFF.

The chain combines TRBV6-2 or TRBV6-3 with TRBJ1-5; 8 positions agree with TRBD1. This CDR3 comprises 16 residues. From germline, CDR1 is MNHEY and CDR2 SVGEGT. The trim removed 0 bases at V and 8 bases at J, leaving 9 bases unmatched. The CDR3 spells CASSYSIAQGAKPQHF. CDR3 DNA sequence: TGTGCCAGCAGTTACTCGATAGCTCAGGGGGCAAAGCCCCAGCATTTT.

The chain is built from TRBV4-1 and TRBJ2-5; TRBD2 matches 10 bases. V shed 0 bases and J 5 bases; nucleotides not matched to a gene: 3. This CDR3 region has 15 residues. Germline CDR1 is MGHRA and CDR2 is YSYEKL. The CDR3 region is CASSQDGTSVETQYF. The CDR3 region has the DNA TGCGCCAGCAGCCAAGATGGGACTAGCGTGGAGACCCAGTACTTC.

This clone was seen more than once but under ten times. The chain uses TRBV4-3 and TRBJ1-5; D is perhaps TRBD1 (6 bases). Germline assignment: CDR1 LGHNA and CDR2 YSLEER. Trimming removed 4 bases at V and 6 bases at J, with 13 bases between. The CDR3 extends over 14 amino acids. The CDR3 loop is CASSRGQGLQPQHF. For the CDR3, the DNA is TGCGCCAGCAGCCGGGGGCAGGGGCTTCAGCCCCAGCATTTT.